The entry that follows covers one TCR beta chain sequence. Its antigen is not known. Just one base apart from a much larger clone, this may be a read error. Unsorted samples, those not sorted, used 75 million to 90 million PBMCs for genomic DNA. This sample was taken from a study of shared clonotypes between healthy human individuals. Spread over ten immunoSEQ deep assay plates, unsorted PBMC DNA underwent sequencing. TCRdb keeps only in-frame clones here, not all; method: immunoSEQ multiplex PCR. The table includes about 490,000 clones, roughly 78% detected once. Notes on the study in general: Deeper or shallower sequencing was expected to change how clonotypes are shared among donors. Having only a few donors restricted how much genetic and exposure-history diversity was captured.

CDR1 LNHDA and CDR2 SQIVND come from the germline V gene (reference sequence). The CDR3 loop spans 11 amino acids. The V gene lost 5 bases and the J gene lost 1 base, with 2 bases spanning the gap. V usage is TRBV19 and J usage is TRBJ1-1; D is unresolved. The specimen was PBMCs. The TCR comes from a woman aged 40-49 years in good health. Some clones in this sample may be carry-over from other donors' samples. DNA for the CDR3: TGTGCCAGTAGTGAGAACACTGAAGCTTTCTTT. Protein sequence: CASSENTEAFF. Full variable domain (remainder filled in from reference TRBV19 and TRBJ1-1): DGGITQSPKYLFRKEGQNVTLSCEQNLNHDAMYWYRQDPGQGLRLIYYSQIVNDFQKGDIAEGYSVSREKKESFPLTVTSAQKNPTAFYLCASSENTEAFFGQGTRLTVV.